These 17 T cell receptor beta chains were sequenced from one sample in a study of technical replicates of blood from a few donors. Data came from immunoSEQ multiplex PCR; TCRdb stores just in-frame clones and leaves some out. Of around 50,000 clones listed, 90% to 95% are singletons. Sequencing was performed on PBMCs. These receptors originate from a human donor in good health. Some clones in this sample may be carry-over from other donors' samples.

The V and J genes are TRBV5-1 and TRBJ2-7; 8 bases are a match to TRBD1. The CDR3 has 17 residues. The germline gives CDR1 SGHRS, CDR2 YFSETQ. V lost 3 bases, J lost 2 bases, and 13 bases stayed unmatched. The CDR3: CASSSTPGGRRPYEQYF. The CDR3 nucleotides read TGCGCCAGCAGCTCCACTCCAGGGGGCCGCCGTCCCTACGAGCAGTACTTC.

This clone was counted only a few times. The J gene is TRBJ2-2, the V gene TRBV18; perhaps TRBD2 as D (6 bases). CDR1 and CDR2 from the germline V gene are KGHSH and LQKENI. This CDR3 region has 15 residues. Trimming pared 2 bases from V and 5 bases from J, leaving 12 bases between. As DNA, the CDR3 is TGTGCCAGCTCACCAAGTCTAGCGCGGACCGGGGAGCTGTTTTTT. Its translation is CASSPSLARTGELFF.

This clone has a handful of counts. CDR3 sequence reads: CASSFADPGQNSPLHF. CDR3 sequence (DNA): TGCGCCAGCAGCTTTGCCGACCCGGGACAAAATTCACCCCTCCACTTT. The chain uses TRBV5-1 and TRBJ1-6, with D perhaps TRBD1 (6 bases). This CDR3 has 16 residues. The germline V and J ends were trimmed by 2 bases and 7 bases, with 16 bases remaining between them. Looked up from germline, CDR1 is SGHRS and CDR2 is YFSETQ.

J is TRBJ2-1 and V is TRBV5-1; no reliable D call. Trimming took off 4 bases at V and 0 bases at J, with 5 bases between the two ends. The CDR3 contains 13 residues. Germline V gene lookup returns CDR1 SGHRS and CDR2 YFSETQ. DNA for the CDR3: TGCGCCAGCAGCCTTAACTCCTACAATGAGCAGTTCTTC. This gives the protein CASSLNSYNEQFF.

The chain couples TRBV7-2 to TRBJ2-3; D may be TRBD2 (5 bases). V was clipped by 4 bases and J by 2 bases, with 13 bases between them. From germline, CDR1 is SGHTA and CDR2 FQGNSA. The CDR3 length is 15 residues. The chain's CDR3 is CASSSSGSHTDTQYF. For the CDR3, the DNA is TGTGCCAGCAGCTCGAGCGGATCTCACACAGATACGCAGTATTTT.

This chain links TRBV11-1 with TRBJ1-2, with 9 bases lining up with TRBD1. The germline CDR1 and CDR2 sequences are SGHAT and FQDESV (reference sequence). Losses at the gene ends were 0 bases for V and 5 bases for J; bases not matched to a gene: 1. This CDR3 comprises 14 residues. In nucleotides, the CDR3 is TGTGCCAGCAGCTTAGCGGGGACAGGGTATGGCTACACCTTC. Translating gives CASSLAGTGYGYTF.

This chain uses TRBV28 with TRBJ2-6; D may be TRBD2 (6 bases). Germline CDR1 reads MDHEN; CDR2 reads SYDVKM. V shed 2 bases and J shed 10 bases, with 12 bases lying between them. This CDR3 spans 14 amino acids. The CDR3 DNA is TGTGCCAGCAGTTTAGGAGGGGCGGGGAACGTCCTGACTTTC. This sequence encodes CASSLGGAGNVLTF.

This chain links TRBV12-5 with TRBJ2-6; D may be TRBD2 (5 bases). Trimming removed 4 bases at V and 3 bases at J, with 10 bases between. This CDR3 region has 15 residues. Germline V gene data show CDR1 as LGHNT and CDR2 as FRNRAP. The CDR3 sequence is CASGSDLGGANVLTF. The CDR3 bases are TGTGCTAGTGGTTCGGACTTAGGTGGGGCCAACGTCCTGACTTTC.

This clone was detected once. The rearrangement links TRBV30 to TRBJ1-2; 9 bases are shared with TRBD1. In germline, CDR1 is GTSNPN, CDR2 SVGIG (reference sequence). The CDR3 spans 12 residues. Trimming cost V 8 bases and J 7 bases; bases outside gene matches: 8. The CDR3 nucleotides are TGTGCCCAGGACAGGGGTGTGGGTGGCTACACCTTC. Protein product: CAQDRGVGGYTF.

This chain connects TRBV9 to TRBJ1-1; 8 nucleotides agree with TRBD1. J gave up 4 bases and V 0 bases, and 8 bases lay outside the gene matches. This CDR3 spans 16 amino acids. Germline lookup yields CDR1 SGDLS and CDR2 YYNGEE. This CDR3 reads CASSVGQGAGGTEAFF. Here the CDR3 DNA reads TGTGCCAGCAGCGTAGGCCAGGGGGCTGGGGGCACTGAAGCTTTCTTT.

The chain is built from TRBV5-1 and TRBJ1-3, with 7 bases identical to TRBD1. V trimming: 5 bases; J trimming: 2 bases; junction bases outside the gene matches: 4. The germline gives CDR1 SGHRS, CDR2 YFSETQ. CDR3 length: 14 amino acids. CDR3 coding DNA: TGCGCCAGCAGGTTCGGGACAGCTGGAAACACCATATATTTT. Translated, it gives CASRFGTAGNTIYF.

To note about this clone: One end of the junction is discordant with germline, which a read error may explain. V is TRBV7-2 and J is TRBJ2-4, with 12 positions matching TRBD2. Germline CDR1 SGHTA, CDR2 FQGNSA. The CDR3 runs 14 residues. CDR3 amino acids: CASSSGLAGREVRF. CDR3 bases: TGTGCCAGCAGCTCAGGACTAGCGGGGAGGGAAGTTCGCTTC.

CDR3: CASRQDYEQYF. For the CDR3, the DNA is TGTGCCAGTCGACAGGACTACGAGCAGTACTTC. The rearrangement joins TRBV19 to TRBJ2-7; possibly TRBD1 for D (6 bases). The CDR3 covers 11 residues. The germline V and J ends were trimmed by 8 bases and 3 bases, with 8 bases remaining between them. Germline V gene data show CDR1 as LNHDA and CDR2 as SQIVND (reference sequence).

The chain carries TRBV7-9 and TRBJ2-2, with TRBD1 matching 9 bases. V lost 6 bases, J lost 8 bases, and 13 bases stayed unmatched. The germline V gene has CDR1 SEHNR and CDR2 FQNEAQ (reference sequence). CDR3 size: 16 residues. In DNA form, the CDR3 reads TGTGCCAGCAGACAAGAACAGGGGGCGCATTCTGGGGAGCTGTTTTTT. Residues: CASRQEQGAHSGELFF.

This chain joins TRBV30 and TRBJ1-6; no clear D gene. V was shortened by 5 bases and J by 8 bases, with 13 bases between the two germline ends. The CDR3 extends over 13 amino acids. Per the germline V gene, CDR1 is GTSNPN and CDR2 is SVGIG (reference sequence). This chain's CDR3 is CAWGGLGHSPLHF. CDR3 DNA sequence: TGTGCCTGGGGAGGCCTAGGACATTCACCCCTCCACTTT. Full variable domain (outside the CDR3, taken from reference TRBV30 and TRBJ1-6): SQTIHQWPATLVQPVGSPLSLECTVEGTSNPNLYWYRQAAGRGLQLLFYSVGIGQISSEVPQNLSASRPQDRQFILSSKKLLLSDSGFYLCAWGGLGHSPLHFGNGTRLTVT.

The CDR3, as DNA: TGCAGCGTCGGGCCGCAGGGCAGCAATGGCTACACCTTC. This sequence encodes CSVGPQGSNGYTF. The V call is TRBV29-1, the J call TRBJ1-2; tentative D call: TRBD1 (5 bases). Germline V gene lookup returns CDR1 SQVTM and CDR2 ANQGSEA. Trimming removed 6 bases at V and 6 bases at J, with 17 bases between. The CDR3 has 13 residues.

The V gene is TRBV4-1, the J gene TRBJ2-1, with 12 bases lining up with TRBD2. Trimming removed 3 bases from V and 7 bases from J; junction bases left unmatched: 10. This CDR3 comprises 17 residues. Germline CDR1 is MGHRA and CDR2 is YSYEKL. CDR3 amino acids: CASSQTTSGSVFNEQFF. The CDR3 DNA reads as TGCGCCAGCAGCCAGACGACTAGCGGGAGTGTGTTTAATGAGCAGTTCTTC.